This passage covers 26 T cell receptor beta chains from one sample sequenced in a study of OX40 agonist ivuxolimab in advanced cancers. Profiling relied on immunoSEQ multiplex PCR, and the TCRdb table lists in-frame clones only, not all of them. The table lists over 15,000 clones, 82% of them singletons. The material sequenced was CD4+ or CD8+ T cells sorted from blood, taken in a trial of the OX40 agonist ivuxolimab. Every receptor here comes from an adult with an advanced solid tumor such as melanoma, head and neck, liver or kidney cancer.

The V and J genes are TRBV19 and TRBJ2-5; 7 bases are shared with TRBD1. This CDR3 has 15 residues. V shed 5 bases and J 4 bases; nucleotides not matched to a gene: 10. The germline gives CDR1 LNHDA, CDR2 SQIVND (reference sequence). The CDR3 region has the DNA TGTGCCAGTAGTCGGTCAGGGGGTCGAGGAGAGACCCAGTACTTC. It is translated as CASSRSGGRGETQYF.

In DNA form, the CDR3 reads TGTGCCAGCAGTCCCGACCCGTCGGGGGGCAAAAACATTCAGTACTTC. Translating it yields CASSPDPSGGKNIQYF. The chain combines TRBV7-9 with TRBJ2-4; TRBD2 aligns across 7 bases. Germline CDR1 SEHNR, CDR2 FQNEAQ (reference sequence). CDR3 size: 16 residues. V lost 6 bases and J lost 3; bases outside the gene matches: 11.

This clone was seen only a few times. The rearrangement uses TRBV11-1 and TRBJ2-2; D possibly matches TRBD1 or TRBD2 (5 bases each). The CDR3 spans 12 residues. From germline, CDR1 is SGHAT and CDR2 FQDESV (reference sequence). Trimming pared 8 bases from V and 3 bases from J, leaving 7 bases between. CDR3 region: CASRGDTGELFF. The CDR3 DNA reads TGTGCCAGCCGAGGGGACACCGGGGAGCTGTTTTTT.

The table lists this clone with a few counts. The chain uses TRBV20-1 and TRBJ2-7; no definite D call. V was trimmed by 4 bases and J by 3 bases, leaving 7 bases between them. The CDR3 totals 11 residues. From germline, CDR1 is DFQATT and CDR2 SNEGSKA (reference sequence). The CDR3 DNA is TGCAGTGCTACGGAGTACTACGAGCAGTACTTC. It translates to CSATEYYEQYF.

The V gene is TRBV6-6, the J gene TRBJ2-5; 7 bases align to TRBD2. The CDR3 is 14 residues long. The V gene end was trimmed by 5 bases and the J gene end by 1 base; junction bases not matched to a gene: 4. The germline V gene encodes CDR1 MNHNY and CDR2 SVGAGI (reference sequence). This chain's CDR3 is CASSGSGGQETQYF. CDR3 bases: TGTGCCAGCAGTGGATCGGGAGGCCAAGAGACCCAGTACTTC.

The chain is built from TRBV10-2 and TRBJ1-5; 9 bases align to TRBD1. The V gene end was trimmed by 4 bases and the J gene end by 2 bases; junction bases not matched to a gene: 15. The length of the CDR3 is 19 residues. Germline loops: CDR1 WSHSY, CDR2 SAAADI. This CDR3 is CASSGVGGQGRLGNQPQHF. As DNA, the CDR3 is TGCGCCAGCAGTGGGGTAGGGGGACAGGGTCGTTTGGGCAATCAGCCCCAGCATTTT.

This sequence joins TRBV28 and TRBJ1-2, with TRBD1 as a possible D gene (5 bases). The CDR3 consists of 16 residues. Germline CDR1 is MDHEN and CDR2 is SYDVKM. V was pared by 4 bases and J by 0 bases, with 15 bases between. For the CDR3, the DNA is TGTGCCAGCAGTTCCCGGGACGGTGTTTCTAACTATGGCTACACCTTC. Residues: CASSSRDGVSNYGYTF.

The gene calls are TRBV4-1 and TRBJ2-1, with D hard to call. CDR1 is MGHRA and CDR2 is YSYEKL in the germline V gene. The CDR3 has 14 amino acids. V was trimmed by 0 bases and J by 5 bases, leaving 8 bases between them. The CDR3 DNA sequence: TGCGCCAGCAGCCAAGATCGGGCCCACAATGAGCAGTTCTTC. This encodes CASSQDRAHNEQFF.

The chain recombines TRBV28 with TRBJ2-7; 8 bases map to TRBD2. Trimming took 10 bases from V and 4 from J; bases not matched to a gene: 9. This CDR3 is 13 amino acids long. CDR1 is MDHEN and CDR2 is SYDVKM in the germline V gene. The CDR3 sequence: CAIVAGKSYEQYF. The CDR3 nucleotides read TGTGCCATCGTAGCGGGAAAGTCGTACGAGCAGTACTTC.

This clone turned up a few times. This chain uses TRBV2 with TRBJ2-1; 11 bases line up with TRBD1. Germline V gives CDR1 SNHLY, CDR2 FYNNEI. V lost 6 bases, J lost 8 bases, and 6 bases stayed unmatched. The CDR3 covers 14 residues. The CDR3 loop reads CASRRDRGFHEQFF. In nucleotides, the CDR3 is TGTGCCAGCAGACGGGACAGGGGGTTTCATGAGCAGTTCTTC.

The rearrangement joins TRBV11-2 to TRBJ2-2, with 11 positions matching TRBD1. The ends lost 5 bases at V and 5 bases at J; junction bases unmatched: 7. CDR3 length: 16 residues. Germline CDR1 reads SGHAT; CDR2 reads FQNNGV. The CDR3 region has the DNA TGTGCCAGCAGCCTTGGACAGGGGGCGCGGACCGGGGAGCTGTTTTTT. Encoded protein: CASSLGQGARTGELFF.

The rearrangement uses TRBV28 and TRBJ1-1; D is uncertain. The V gene lost 7 bases and the J gene lost 3 bases, with 12 bases spanning the gap. Germline loops: CDR1 MDHEN, CDR2 SYDVKM. The length of the CDR3 is 13 residues. The CDR3 protein is CASTLYADTEAFF. The CDR3 DNA reads TGTGCCAGCACACTTTATGCCGACACTGAAGCTTTCTTT.

The rearrangement links TRBV10-1 to TRBJ1-1; a weak D match, TRBD1 (6 bases). The CDR3 runs to 13 residues. The V gene's germline CDR1 is WNHNN and CDR2 SYGVQD (reference sequence). The germline V and J ends were trimmed by 4 bases and 2 bases, with 8 bases remaining between them. The CDR3 region is CASSGQANTEAFF. The CDR3 DNA reads TGCGCCAGCAGTGGACAGGCTAACACTGAAGCTTTCTTT.

The CDR3 region is CASSLNRGRDNYGYTF. The CDR3 region has the DNA TGTGCCAGCAGCTTAAACAGGGGGCGAGATAACTATGGCTACACCTTC. This chain connects TRBV11-2 to TRBJ1-2; 9 nucleotides line up with TRBD1. Germline V CDR1 and CDR2: SGHAT, FQNNGV. V gave up 2 bases and J gave up 1 base; unmatched junction bases: 5. The CDR3 covers 16 residues.

V usage is TRBV2 and J usage is TRBJ2-4; D gene uncertain. Trimming stripped 3 bases from V and 8 bases from J, with 5 bases between. The CDR3 covers 11 residues. Germline CDR1 SNHLY, CDR2 FYNNEI. The CDR3 loop reads CASSDIYIQYF. The DNA for the CDR3 is TGTGCCAGCAGTGATATTTACATTCAGTACTTC. Full variable domain (rest looked up from reference TRBV2 and TRBJ2-4): EPEVTQTPSHQVTQMGQEVILRCVPISNHLYFYWYRQILGQKVEFLVSFYNNEISEKSEIFDDQFSVERPDGSNFTLKIRSTKLEDSAMYFCASSDIYIQYFGAGTRLSVL.

This chain connects TRBV27 to TRBJ2-4, with 8 bases aligning to TRBD2. The CDR3 length is 15 residues. V lost 5 bases and J lost 4; bases outside the gene matches: 7. The germline V gene encodes CDR1 MNHEY and CDR2 SMNVEV (reference sequence). The chain's CDR3 is CASSKAGVAKNIQYF. In DNA, the CDR3 is TGTGCCAGCAGTAAAGCGGGAGTGGCGAAAAACATTCAGTACTTC.

The genes are TRBV28 and TRBJ2-7, with a possible D match to TRBD2 (6 bases). V gave up 5 bases and J gave up 4 bases, with 15 bases separating them. Germline V CDR1 and CDR2: MDHEN, SYDVKM. The CDR3 contains 14 residues. The CDR3 spells CASSPMTSTYEQYF. CDR3 in DNA: TGTGCCAGCAGTCCAATGACTAGTACGTACGAGCAGTACTTC.

V gene TRBV7-2 combines with J gene TRBJ2-7; tentative D call: TRBD2 (5 bases). Germline V gene sequence: CDR1 SGHTA, CDR2 FQGNSA. This CDR3 has 17 amino acids. Deletions cut 1 base from V and 3 bases from J, with 19 bases between. CDR3 bases: TGTGCCAGCAGCTTAGGGACCCCCCGTGGGAGAGGCTACGAGCAGTACTTC. Translated: CASSLGTPRGRGYEQYF. The full variable domain, completed using reference TRBV7-2 and TRBJ2-7, is GAGVSQSPSNKVTEKGKDVELRCDPISGHTALYWYRQSLGQGLEFLIYFQGNSAPDKSGLPSDRFSAERTGGSVSTLTIQRTQQEDSAVYLCASSLGTPRGRGYEQYFGPGTRLTVT.

The rearrangement uses TRBV7-2 and TRBJ2-1; D unresolved. V lost 1 base and J lost 9, with 19 bases in between. Germline loops: CDR1 SGHTA, CDR2 FQGNSA. This CDR3 spans 16 amino acids. CDR3 in amino acids: CASSLGVLTGGGEQFF. The DNA for the CDR3 is TGTGCCAGCAGCTTAGGTGTCCTTACTGGCGGTGGTGAGCAGTTCTTC.

The rearrangement uses TRBV19 and TRBJ2-5, with TRBD2 matching over 8 bases. The assigned J gene may be wrong: the sequence end matches TRBJ2-7 better. The germline CDR1 and CDR2 sequences are LNHDA and SQIVND (reference sequence). The CDR3 is made up of 17 amino acids. CDR3 sequence: CASSIGGWKRETYEQYF. The CDR3 nucleotides are TGTGCCAGTAGTATAGGGGGATGGAAGCGGGAGACCTACGAGCAGTACTTC.

The rearrangement links TRBV6-6 to TRBJ2-3, with 9 bases matching TRBD1. The CDR3 is made up of 15 amino acids. Germline V gene sequence: CDR1 MNHNY, CDR2 SVGAGI (reference sequence). The V segment lost 6 bases and the J segment 2 bases; nucleotides outside the gene matches: 6. CDR3 sequence: CASRRQGGSTDTQYF. In DNA, the CDR3 is TGTGCCAGCAGAAGACAGGGGGGGTCCACAGATACGCAGTATTTT.

Concerning this clone: Mismatch with germline at one junction end may stem from a read error. The CDR3 sequence: CASSLYGQQDF. The CDR3 bases are TGTGCCAGCAGCTTATACGGCCAACAGGACTTC. V is TRBV7-2 and J is TRBJ2-5; a possible D gene is TRBD1 (5 bases). The CDR3 length is 11 residues. The germline V gene has CDR1 SGHTA and CDR2 FQGNSA.

The chain carries TRBV5-4 and TRBJ2-3; 9 bases align to TRBD2. The CDR3 sequence is 15 residues long. Trimming at V came to 0 bases and at J to 5 bases, leaving 4 bases not matched to a gene. CDR1 SGHNT and CDR2 YYREEE come from the germline V gene (reference sequence). The CDR3 DNA reads TGTGCCAGCAGCTTGGGGATAGCGGGAGTAGATACGCAGTATTTT. Encoded protein: CASSLGIAGVDTQYF.

The rearrangement joins TRBV2 to TRBJ1-6; D remains unclear. CDR1 and CDR2 (germline): SNHLY, FYNNEI. This CDR3 spans 13 amino acids. Between the trimmed V and J ends, which lost 7 bases and 8 bases, there was a span of 12 bases. CDR3 sequence reads: CASKPPADSPLHF. The DNA of the CDR3 is TGTGCCAGCAAACCGCCGGCGGATTCACCCCTCCACTTT.

The rearrangement uses TRBV30 and TRBJ1-1; the D gene is possibly TRBD1 (6 bases). This CDR3 has 13 residues. The germline CDR1 and CDR2 sequences are GTSNPN and SVGIG (reference sequence). Trimming removed 6 bases at V and 3 bases at J, with 14 bases between. CDR3 nucleotides: TGTGCCTGCCGGACAGTTGGGGACACTGAAGCTTTCTTT. Protein: CACRTVGDTEAFF. Complete variable domain (other parts from reference TRBV30 and TRBJ1-1): SQTIHQWPATLVQPVGSPLSLECTVEGTSNPNLYWYRQAAGRGLQLLFYSVGIGQISSEVPQNLSASRPQDRQFILSSKKLLLSDSGFYLCACRTVGDTEAFFGQGTRLTVV.

The chain has TRBV2 and TRBJ2-7; 7 bases agree with TRBD1. The CDR3 loop spans 11 amino acids. The V gene's germline CDR1 is SNHLY and CDR2 FYNNEI. V lost 7 bases to trimming and J lost 6 bases; unmatched junction nucleotides: 3. CDR3 nucleotides: TGTGCCAGCATGGGACAGTTCGAGCAGTACTTC. Encoded protein: CASMGQFEQYF.